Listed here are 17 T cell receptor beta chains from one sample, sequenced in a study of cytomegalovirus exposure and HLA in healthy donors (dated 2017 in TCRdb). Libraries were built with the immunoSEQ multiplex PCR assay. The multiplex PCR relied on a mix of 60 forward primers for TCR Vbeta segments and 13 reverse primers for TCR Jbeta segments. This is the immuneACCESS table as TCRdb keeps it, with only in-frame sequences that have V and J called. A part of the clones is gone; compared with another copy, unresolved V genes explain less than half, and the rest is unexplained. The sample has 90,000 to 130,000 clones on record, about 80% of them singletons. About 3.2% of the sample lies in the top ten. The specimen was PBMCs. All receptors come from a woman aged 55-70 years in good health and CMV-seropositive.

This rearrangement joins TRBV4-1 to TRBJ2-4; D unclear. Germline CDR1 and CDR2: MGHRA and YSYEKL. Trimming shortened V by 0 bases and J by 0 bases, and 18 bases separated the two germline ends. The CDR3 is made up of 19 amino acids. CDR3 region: CASSQDKPPRGLAKNIQYF. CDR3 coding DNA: TGCGCCAGCAGCCAAGATAAACCCCCTCGAGGCCTAGCCAAAAACATTCAGTACTTC.

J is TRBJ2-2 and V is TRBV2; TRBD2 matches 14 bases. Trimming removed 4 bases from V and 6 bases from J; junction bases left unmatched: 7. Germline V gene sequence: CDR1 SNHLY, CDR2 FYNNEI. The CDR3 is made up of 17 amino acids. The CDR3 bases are TGTGCCAGCAGTGGGGGACTAGCGGGAGATCGGGCCGGGGAGCTGTTTTTT. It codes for CASSGGLAGDRAGELFF.

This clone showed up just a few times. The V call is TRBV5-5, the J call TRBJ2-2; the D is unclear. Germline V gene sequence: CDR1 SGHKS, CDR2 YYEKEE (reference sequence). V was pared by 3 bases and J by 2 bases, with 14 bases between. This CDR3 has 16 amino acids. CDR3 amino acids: CASSYRVSTNTGELFF. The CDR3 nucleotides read TGTGCCAGCAGCTACCGGGTCAGCACTAACACCGGGGAGCTGTTTTTT.

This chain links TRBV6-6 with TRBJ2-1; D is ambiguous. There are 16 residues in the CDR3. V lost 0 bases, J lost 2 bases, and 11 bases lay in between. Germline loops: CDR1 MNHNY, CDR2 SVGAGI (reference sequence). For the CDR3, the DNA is TGTGCCAGCAGTTACTCTCCTAGGAATCCCTACAATGAGCAGTTCTTC. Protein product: CASSYSPRNPYNEQFF.

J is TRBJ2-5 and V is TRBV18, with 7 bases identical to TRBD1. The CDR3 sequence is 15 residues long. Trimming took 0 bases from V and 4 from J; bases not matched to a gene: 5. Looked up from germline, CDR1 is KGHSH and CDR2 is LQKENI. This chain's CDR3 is CASSPPNRGRETQYF. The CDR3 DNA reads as TGTGCCAGCTCACCACCTAATAGGGGGCGAGAGACCCAGTACTTC.

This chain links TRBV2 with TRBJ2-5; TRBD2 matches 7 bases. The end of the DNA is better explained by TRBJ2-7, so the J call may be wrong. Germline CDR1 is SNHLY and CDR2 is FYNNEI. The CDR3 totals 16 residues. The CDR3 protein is CASSEQPAGALYEQYF. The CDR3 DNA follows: TGTGCCAGCAGTGAACAGCCCGCGGGAGCTCTGTACGAGCAGTACTTC.

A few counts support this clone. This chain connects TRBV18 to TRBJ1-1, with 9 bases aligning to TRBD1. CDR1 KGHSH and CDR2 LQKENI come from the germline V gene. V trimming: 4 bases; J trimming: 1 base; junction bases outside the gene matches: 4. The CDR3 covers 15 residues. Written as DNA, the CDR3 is TGTGCCAGCTCACATTCGGGACAGGGGAACACTGAAGCTTTCTTT. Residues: CASSHSGQGNTEAFF.

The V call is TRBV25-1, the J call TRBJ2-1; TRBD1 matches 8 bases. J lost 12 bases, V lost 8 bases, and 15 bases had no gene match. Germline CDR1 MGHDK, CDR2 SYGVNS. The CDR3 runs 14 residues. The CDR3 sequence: CASEDRGPARVQFF. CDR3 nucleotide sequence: TGTGCCAGCGAAGACAGGGGACCTGCCCGAGTGCAGTTCTTC.

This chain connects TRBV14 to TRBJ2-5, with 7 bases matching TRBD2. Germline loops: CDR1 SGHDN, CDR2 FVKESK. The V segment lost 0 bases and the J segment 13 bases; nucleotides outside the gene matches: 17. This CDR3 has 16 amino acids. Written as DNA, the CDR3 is TGTGCCAGCAGCCAAGATAGCATGGGAGGGGTGAGGTCCCTGTACTTC. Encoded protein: CASSQDSMGGVRSLYF.

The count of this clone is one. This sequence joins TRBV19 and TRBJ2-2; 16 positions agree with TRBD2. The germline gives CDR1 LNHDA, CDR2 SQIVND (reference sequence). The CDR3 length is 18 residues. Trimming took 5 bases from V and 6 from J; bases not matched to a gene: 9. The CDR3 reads CASSPGTSGRAIPGELFF. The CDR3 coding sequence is TGTGCCAGTAGTCCCGGGACTAGCGGGAGGGCGATACCCGGGGAGCTGTTTTTT.

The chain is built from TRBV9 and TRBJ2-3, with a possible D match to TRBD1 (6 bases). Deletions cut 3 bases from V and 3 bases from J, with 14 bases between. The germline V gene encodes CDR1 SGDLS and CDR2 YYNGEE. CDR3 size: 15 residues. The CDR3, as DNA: TGTGCCAGCAGCGCCGCCCGAGGGGGAACAGATACGCAGTATTTT. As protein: CASSAARGGTDTQYF.

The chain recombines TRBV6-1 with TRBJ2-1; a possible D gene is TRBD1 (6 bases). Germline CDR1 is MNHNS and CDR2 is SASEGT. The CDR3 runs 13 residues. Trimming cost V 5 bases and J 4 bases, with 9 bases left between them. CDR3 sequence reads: CASSRTEYNEQFF. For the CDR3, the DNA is TGTGCCAGCAGTAGGACAGAATACAATGAGCAGTTCTTC.

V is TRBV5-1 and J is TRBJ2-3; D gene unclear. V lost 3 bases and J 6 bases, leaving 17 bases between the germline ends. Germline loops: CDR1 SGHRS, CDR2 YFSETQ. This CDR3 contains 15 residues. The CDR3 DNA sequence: TGCGCCAGCAGCTCCTACTTATCCGCGAGCGATACGCAGTATTTT. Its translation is CASSSYLSASDTQYF.

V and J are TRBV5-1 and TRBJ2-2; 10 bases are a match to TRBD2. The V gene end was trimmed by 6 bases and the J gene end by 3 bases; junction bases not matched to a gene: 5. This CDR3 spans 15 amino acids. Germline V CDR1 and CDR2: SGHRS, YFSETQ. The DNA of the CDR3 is TGCGCCAGCAACCCTAGCGGGAGTTACACCGGGGAGCTGTTTTTT. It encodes CASNPSGSYTGELFF.

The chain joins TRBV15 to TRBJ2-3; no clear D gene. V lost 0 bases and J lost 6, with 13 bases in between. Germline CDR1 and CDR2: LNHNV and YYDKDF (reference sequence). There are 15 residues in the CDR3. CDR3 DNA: TGTGCCACCAGCAGAGATATCCTTGTCGGGGATACGCAGTATTTT. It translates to CATSRDILVGDTQYF. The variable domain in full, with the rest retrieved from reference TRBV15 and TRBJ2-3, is DAMVIQNPRYQVTQFGKPVTLSCSQTLNHNVMYWYQQKSSQAPKLLFHYYDKDFNNEADTPDNFQSRRPNTSFCFLDIRSPGLGDTAMYLCATSRDILVGDTQYFGPGTRLTVL.

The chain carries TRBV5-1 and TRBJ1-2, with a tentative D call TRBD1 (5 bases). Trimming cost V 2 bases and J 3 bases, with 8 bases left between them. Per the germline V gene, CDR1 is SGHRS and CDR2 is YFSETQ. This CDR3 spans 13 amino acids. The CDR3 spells CASSLVGDYGYTF. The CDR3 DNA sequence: TGCGCCAGCAGCTTAGTAGGGGACTATGGCTACACCTTC.

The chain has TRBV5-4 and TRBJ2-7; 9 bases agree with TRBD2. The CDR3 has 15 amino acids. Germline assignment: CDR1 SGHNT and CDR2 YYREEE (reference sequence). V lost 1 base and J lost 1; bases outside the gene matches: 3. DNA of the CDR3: TGTGCCAGCAGCTTGTCTAGCGGGAAGTCCTACGAGCAGTACTTC. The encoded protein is CASSLSSGKSYEQYF.